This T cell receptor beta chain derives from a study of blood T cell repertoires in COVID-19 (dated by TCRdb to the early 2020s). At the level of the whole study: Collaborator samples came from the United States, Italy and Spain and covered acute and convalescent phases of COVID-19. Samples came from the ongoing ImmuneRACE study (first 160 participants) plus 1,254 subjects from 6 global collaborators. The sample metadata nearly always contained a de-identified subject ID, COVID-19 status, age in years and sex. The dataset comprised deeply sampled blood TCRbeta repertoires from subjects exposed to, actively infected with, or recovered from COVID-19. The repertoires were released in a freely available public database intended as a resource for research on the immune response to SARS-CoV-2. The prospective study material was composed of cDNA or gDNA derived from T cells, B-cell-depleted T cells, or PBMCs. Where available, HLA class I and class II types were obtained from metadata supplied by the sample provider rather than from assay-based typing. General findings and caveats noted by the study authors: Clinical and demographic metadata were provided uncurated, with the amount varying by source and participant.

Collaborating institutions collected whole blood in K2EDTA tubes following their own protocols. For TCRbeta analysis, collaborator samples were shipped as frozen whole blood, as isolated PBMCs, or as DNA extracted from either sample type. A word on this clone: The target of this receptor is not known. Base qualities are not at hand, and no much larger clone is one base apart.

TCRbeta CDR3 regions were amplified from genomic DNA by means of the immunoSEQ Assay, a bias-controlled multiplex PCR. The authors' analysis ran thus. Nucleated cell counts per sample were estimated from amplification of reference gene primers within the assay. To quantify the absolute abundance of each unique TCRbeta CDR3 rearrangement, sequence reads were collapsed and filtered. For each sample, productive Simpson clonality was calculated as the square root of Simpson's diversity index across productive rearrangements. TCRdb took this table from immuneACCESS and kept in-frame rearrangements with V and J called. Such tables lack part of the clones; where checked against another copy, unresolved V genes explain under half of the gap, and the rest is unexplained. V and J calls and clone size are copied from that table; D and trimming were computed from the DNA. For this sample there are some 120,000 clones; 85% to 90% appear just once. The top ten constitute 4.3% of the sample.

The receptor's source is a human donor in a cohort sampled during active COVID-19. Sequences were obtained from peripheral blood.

The DNA reads as follows: TGCGCCAGCGGGGACAGGGAGGAGACCCAGTACTTC. Its translation reads: CASGDREETQYF. This chain is built from TRBV10-2 and TRBJ2-5, with TRBD1 matching 9 junction bases. Sequences WSHSY (CDR1) and SAAADI (CDR2) are obtained from the germline V gene. Including the terminal cysteine and phenylalanine, the CDR3 comprises 12 residues. Only the CDR3 DNA is retained, 36 bases long and in frame from the first base. Trimming accounts for 8 bases at V and 5 bases at J, while the number of junction bases matched to no gene is 3.